This passage covers 7 T cell receptor beta chains from one sample sequenced in a study of T cell responses to AZD1222 COVID-19 vaccine. The repertoire was sequenced with immunoSEQ multiplex PCR; TCRdb's copy has only in-frame clones and lacks some. The sample holds more than 150,000 clones; around 93% are singletons and the top ten take about 4.2%. The input for sequencing was peripheral blood, taken on day 0 of AZD1222 vaccination. The receptors derive from an adult in good health.

The chain combines TRBV7-2 with TRBJ2-1; D remains unclear. This CDR3 contains 12 residues. The germline V and J ends were trimmed by 3 bases and 5 bases, with 5 bases remaining between them. Germline CDR1 is SGHTA and CDR2 is FQGNSA. CDR3 nucleotide sequence: TGTGCCAGCAGCTTTTTAAACAATGAGCAGTTCTTC. Protein product: CASSFLNNEQFF.

The chain carries TRBV29-1 and TRBJ2-5; D call uncertain. The germline V and J ends were trimmed by 3 bases and 0 bases, with 5 bases remaining between them. The CDR3 is 12 amino acids. Germline V CDR1 and CDR2: SQVTM, ANQGSEA. The CDR3 protein is CSVDLYQETQYF. The CDR3 nucleotides are TGCAGCGTTGACTTGTACCAAGAGACCCAGTACTTC.

The table lists this clone with a count of one. The V call is TRBV25-1, the J call TRBJ2-3; TRBD2 matches at 10 bases. This CDR3 region has 14 residues. V trimming: 6 bases; J trimming: 3 bases; junction bases outside the gene matches: 3. The germline V gene encodes CDR1 MGHDK and CDR2 SYGVNS. The CDR3 region has the DNA TGTGCCAGCAGCGGGACTAGCGTTACAGATACGCAGTATTTT. It translates to CASSGTSVTDTQYF.

The chain combines TRBV5-1 with TRBJ2-5; D gene ambiguous. Germline V gene lookup returns CDR1 SGHRS and CDR2 YFSETQ. The CDR3 has 13 amino acids. Trimming took off 0 bases at V and 3 bases at J, with 6 bases between the two ends. CDR3 nucleotides: TGCGCCAGCAGCTTGGCCAGAGAAGAGACCCAGTACTTC. Amino acid sequence: CASSLAREETQYF.

This clone has a single count. V gene TRBV7-8 combines with J gene TRBJ2-3; D may match TRBD1 or TRBD2 (5 bases each). The CDR3 has 15 amino acids. V was clipped by 5 bases and J by 1 base, with 13 bases between them. CDR1 and CDR2 from the germline V gene are SGHVS and FQNEAQ. CDR3 DNA: TGTGCCAGCAGCCCCGGGGTAGGGGGCACAGATACGCAGTATTTT. Protein sequence: CASSPGVGGTDTQYF.

The chain carries TRBV5-1 and TRBJ1-1; D is unclear. V dropped 1 base and J dropped 1 base, with 5 bases sitting between them. Germline CDR1 reads SGHRS; CDR2 reads YFSETQ. The CDR3 is 13 residues long. CDR3 sequence reads: CASSLMENTEAFF. In DNA form, the CDR3 reads TGCGCCAGCAGCTTGATGGAGAACACTGAAGCTTTCTTT.

The V gene is TRBV24-1, the J gene TRBJ2-7; 8 bases map to TRBD1. The CDR3 loop spans 13 amino acids. Germline CDR1 reads KGHDR; CDR2 reads SFDVKD. J gave up 4 bases and V 4 bases, and 2 bases lay outside the gene matches. CDR3 loop: CATSEQGAYEQYF. In DNA, the CDR3 is TGTGCCACCAGTGAGCAGGGGGCTTACGAGCAGTACTTC.